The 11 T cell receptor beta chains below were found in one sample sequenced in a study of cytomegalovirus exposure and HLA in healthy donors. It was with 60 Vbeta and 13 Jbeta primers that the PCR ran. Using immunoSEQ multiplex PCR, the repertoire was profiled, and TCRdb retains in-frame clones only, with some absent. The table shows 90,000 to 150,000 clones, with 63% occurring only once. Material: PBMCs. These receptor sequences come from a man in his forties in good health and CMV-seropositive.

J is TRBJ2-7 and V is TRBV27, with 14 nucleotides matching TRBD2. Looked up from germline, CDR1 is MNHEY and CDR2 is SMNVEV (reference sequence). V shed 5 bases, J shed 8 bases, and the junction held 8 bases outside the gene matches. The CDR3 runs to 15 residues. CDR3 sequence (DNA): TGTGCCAGCAGTCCAGGGACTAGCGGGAGCTTTAAGCAGTACTTC. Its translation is CASSPGTSGSFKQYF.

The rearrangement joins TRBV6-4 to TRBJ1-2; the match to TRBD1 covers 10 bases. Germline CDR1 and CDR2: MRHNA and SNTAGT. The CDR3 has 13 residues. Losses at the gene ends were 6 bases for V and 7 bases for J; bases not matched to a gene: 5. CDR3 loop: CASSGTGVGGYTF. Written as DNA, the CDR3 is TGTGCCAGCAGCGGGACAGGGGTCGGTGGCTACACCTTC.

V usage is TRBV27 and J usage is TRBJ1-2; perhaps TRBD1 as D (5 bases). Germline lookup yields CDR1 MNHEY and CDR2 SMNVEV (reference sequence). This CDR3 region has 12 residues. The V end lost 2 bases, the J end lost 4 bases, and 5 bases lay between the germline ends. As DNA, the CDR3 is TGTGCCAGCAGTTTAAGGGGCTATGGCTACACCTTC. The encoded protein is CASSLRGYGYTF.

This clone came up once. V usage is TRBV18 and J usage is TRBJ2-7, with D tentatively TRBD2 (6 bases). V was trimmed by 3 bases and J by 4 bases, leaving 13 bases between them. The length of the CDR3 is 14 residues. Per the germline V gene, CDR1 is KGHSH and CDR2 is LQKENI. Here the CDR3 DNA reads TGTGCCAGCTCACCGGGACTCCAAGAATACGAGCAGTACTTC. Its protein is CASSPGLQEYEQYF.

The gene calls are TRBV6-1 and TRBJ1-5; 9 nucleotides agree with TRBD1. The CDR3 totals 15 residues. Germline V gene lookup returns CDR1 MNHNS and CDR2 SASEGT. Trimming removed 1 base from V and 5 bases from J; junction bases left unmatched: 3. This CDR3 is CASSEEGQGHQPQHF. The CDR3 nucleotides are TGTGCCAGCAGTGAAGAGGGACAGGGTCATCAGCCCCAGCATTTT.

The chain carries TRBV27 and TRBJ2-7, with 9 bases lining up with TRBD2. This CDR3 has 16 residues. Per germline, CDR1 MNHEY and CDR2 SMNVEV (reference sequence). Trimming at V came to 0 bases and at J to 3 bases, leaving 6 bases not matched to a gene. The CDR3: CASSLSFSGGFYEQYF. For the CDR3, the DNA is TGTGCCAGCAGTTTATCTTTTAGCGGGGGATTCTACGAGCAGTACTTC.

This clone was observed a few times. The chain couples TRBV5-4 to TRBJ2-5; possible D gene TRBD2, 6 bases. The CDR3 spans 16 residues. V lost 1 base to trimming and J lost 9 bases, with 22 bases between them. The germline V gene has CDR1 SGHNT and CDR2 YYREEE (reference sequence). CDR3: CASSLLVGGPEGAQYF. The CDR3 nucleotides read TGTGCCAGCAGCTTGCTGGTGGGAGGCCCGGAGGGAGCCCAGTACTTC.

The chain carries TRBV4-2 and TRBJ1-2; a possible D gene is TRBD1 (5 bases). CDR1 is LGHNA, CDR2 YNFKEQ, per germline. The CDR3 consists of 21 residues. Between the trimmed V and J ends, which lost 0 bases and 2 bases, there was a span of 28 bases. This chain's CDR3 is CASSQDLPPYGGGKGNYGYTF. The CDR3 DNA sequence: TGTGCCAGCAGCCAAGATCTCCCCCCTTATGGCGGGGGAAAAGGGAACTATGGCTACACCTTC.

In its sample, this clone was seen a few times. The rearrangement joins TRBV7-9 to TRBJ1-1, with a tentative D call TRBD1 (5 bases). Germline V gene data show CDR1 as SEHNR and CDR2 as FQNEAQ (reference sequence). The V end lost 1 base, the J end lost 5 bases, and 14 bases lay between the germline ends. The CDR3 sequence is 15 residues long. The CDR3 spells CASSLGSGRVTEAFF. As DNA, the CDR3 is TGTGCCAGCAGCTTAGGGTCAGGGCGTGTGACTGAAGCTTTCTTT.

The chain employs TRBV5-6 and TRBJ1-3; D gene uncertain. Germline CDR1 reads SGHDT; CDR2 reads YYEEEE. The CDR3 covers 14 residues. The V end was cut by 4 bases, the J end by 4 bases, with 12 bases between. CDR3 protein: CASSPQFQGNTIYF. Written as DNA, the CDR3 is TGTGCCAGCAGCCCTCAGTTTCAAGGAAACACCATATATTTT.

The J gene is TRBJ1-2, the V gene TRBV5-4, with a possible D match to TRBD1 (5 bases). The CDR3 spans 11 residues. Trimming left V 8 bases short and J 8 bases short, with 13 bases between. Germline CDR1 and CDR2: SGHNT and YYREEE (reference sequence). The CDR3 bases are TGTGCCAGTAGACGGGGGGACGGCTACACCTTC. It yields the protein CASRRGDGYTF.